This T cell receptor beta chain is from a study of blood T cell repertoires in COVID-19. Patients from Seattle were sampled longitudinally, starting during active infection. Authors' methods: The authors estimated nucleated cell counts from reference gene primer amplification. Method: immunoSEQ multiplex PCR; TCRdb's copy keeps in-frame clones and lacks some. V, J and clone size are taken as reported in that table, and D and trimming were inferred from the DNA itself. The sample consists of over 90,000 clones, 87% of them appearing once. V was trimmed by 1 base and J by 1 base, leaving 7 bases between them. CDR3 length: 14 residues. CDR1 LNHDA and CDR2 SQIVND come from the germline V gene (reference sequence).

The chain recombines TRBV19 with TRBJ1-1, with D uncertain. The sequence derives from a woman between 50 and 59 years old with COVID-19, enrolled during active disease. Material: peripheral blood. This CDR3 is CASSIGQANTEAFF. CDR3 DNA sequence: TGTGCCAGTAGTATAGGGCAGGCGAACACTGAAGCTTTCTTT.